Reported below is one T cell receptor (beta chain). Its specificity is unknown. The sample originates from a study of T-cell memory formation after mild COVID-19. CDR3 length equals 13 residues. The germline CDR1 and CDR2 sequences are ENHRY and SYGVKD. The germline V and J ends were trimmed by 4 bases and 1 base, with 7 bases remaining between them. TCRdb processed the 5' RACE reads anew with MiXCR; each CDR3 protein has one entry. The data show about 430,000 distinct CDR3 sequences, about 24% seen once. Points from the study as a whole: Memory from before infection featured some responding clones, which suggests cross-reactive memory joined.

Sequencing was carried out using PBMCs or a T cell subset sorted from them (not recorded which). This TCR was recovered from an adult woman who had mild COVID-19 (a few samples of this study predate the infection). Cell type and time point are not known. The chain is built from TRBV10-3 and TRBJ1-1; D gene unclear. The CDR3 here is CAISVLGNTEAFF. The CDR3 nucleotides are TGTGCCATCAGTGTATTGGGGAACACTGAAGCTTTCTTT.